The next 20 T cell receptor beta chains were all read from a single sample in a study of shared clonotypes between healthy human individuals. Assay: immunoSEQ multiplex PCR; the TCRdb copy retains only in-frame clones and omits some. The table shows under 600,000 clones, with just over 75% occurring only once. The specimen sequenced was PBMCs. These receptor sequences come from a woman aged 40 to 50 in good health. Some clones in this sample may be carry-over from other donors' samples.

The rearrangement joins TRBV7-3 to TRBJ2-7; D uncertain. Germline CDR1 and CDR2: SGHTA and FQGTGA. V was trimmed by 0 bases and J by 0 bases, leaving 15 bases between them. This CDR3 has 17 residues. Here the CDR3 reads CASSLTGGPTPSYEQYF. CDR3 sequence (DNA): TGTGCCAGCAGCTTAACGGGCGGACCCACTCCCTCCTACGAGCAGTACTTC.

The chain couples TRBV6-1 to TRBJ2-2; D call uncertain. CDR3 length: 11 residues. V was cut by 8 bases and J by 6 bases, with 7 bases left in between. From germline, CDR1 is MNHNS and CDR2 SASEGT. Written as DNA, the CDR3 is TGTGCCAGCGGAAGGCCCGGGGAGCTGTTTTTT. Translated, it gives CASGRPGELFF.

The chain recombines TRBV11-2 with TRBJ1-1, with 7 nucleotides matching TRBD1. The CDR3 spans 14 residues. The V gene's germline CDR1 is SGHAT and CDR2 FQNNGV. V shed 4 bases and J 6 bases; nucleotides not matched to a gene: 8. Written as DNA, the CDR3 is TGTGCCAGCAGCTCGAGGGACAGCGTGGCTGAAGCTTTCTTT. It translates to CASSSRDSVAEAFF.

The rearrangement joins TRBV4-1 to TRBJ2-5; 10 bases fit TRBD1. Per germline, CDR1 MGHRA and CDR2 YSYEKL. J gave up 5 bases and V 1 base, and 4 bases lay outside the gene matches. The CDR3 covers 15 residues. This CDR3 is CASSQVGQGRETQYF. DNA of the CDR3: TGCGCCAGCAGCCAAGTGGGACAGGGGAGGGAGACCCAGTACTTC.

This rearrangement joins TRBV10-2 to TRBJ1-3; 8 bases are shared with TRBD1. Germline lookup yields CDR1 WSHSY and CDR2 SAAADI. Trimming removed 5 bases from V and 2 bases from J; junction bases left unmatched: 8. CDR3 length equals 16 residues. The CDR3 here is CASSPQGARTGNTIYF. The CDR3 DNA sequence: TGCGCCAGCAGTCCCCAGGGGGCGCGGACTGGAAACACCATATATTTT.

This clone has only one observation. The V gene is TRBV18, the J gene TRBJ1-1, with a possible D match to TRBD1 (6 bases). Between the trimmed V and J ends, which lost 6 bases and 1 base, there was a span of 18 bases. The CDR3 loop spans 16 amino acids. CDR1 is KGHSH and CDR2 is LQKENI in the germline V gene. In DNA, the CDR3 is TGTGCCAGCTCCCCGTACCCGGACAGACCGAACACTGAAGCTTTCTTT. Encoded protein: CASSPYPDRPNTEAFF.

Details on this clone: This same CDR3 is encoded by further DNA sequences in the sample. This chain links TRBV5-1 with TRBJ2-1, with 11 bases matching TRBD2. The ends lost 3 bases at V and 3 bases at J; junction bases unmatched: 2. Germline CDR1 reads SGHRS; CDR2 reads YFSETQ. This CDR3 has 15 amino acids. In DNA, the CDR3 is TGCGCCAGCAGCTCCGGGACTAGCGGCTACAATGAGCAGTTCTTC. Translated: CASSSGTSGYNEQFF.

The rearrangement links TRBV5-4 to TRBJ2-7; D uncertain. The germline V gene has CDR1 SGHNT and CDR2 YYREEE (reference sequence). Deletions cut 4 bases from V and 5 bases from J, with 4 bases between. The CDR3 loop spans 10 amino acids. The CDR3 loop is CASSGNEQYF. Written as DNA, the CDR3 is TGTGCCAGCAGCGGTAACGAGCAGTACTTC.

In regard to this clone: One base away lies a much larger clone, so this may be a sequencing read error. This sample also contains other DNA sequences that code for the same CDR3. The rearrangement links TRBV7-9 to TRBJ1-1, with D uncertain. The CDR3 is 14 amino acids. CDR1 SEHNR and CDR2 FQNEAQ come from the germline V gene (reference sequence). This chain's CDR3 is CASSLVGGNTEAFF. DNA of the CDR3: TGTGCCAGTAGCTTAGTTGGTGGGAACACTGAAGCTTTCTTT. Combining the CDR3 with reference TRBV7-9 and TRBJ1-1 gives the whole variable domain DTGVSQNPRHKITKRGQNVTFRCDPISEHNRLYWYRQTLGQGPEFLTYFQNEAQLEKSRLLSDRFSAERPKGSFSTLEIQRTEQGDSAMYLCASSLVGGNTEAFFGQGTRLTVV.

This clone was seen many times. Other DNA sequences within the sample encode an identical CDR3. The J gene is TRBJ2-2, the V gene TRBV7-3, with D unresolved. The length of the CDR3 is 14 residues. Germline CDR1 SGHTA, CDR2 FQGTGA. Trimming removed 2 bases at V and 2 bases at J, with 6 bases between. CDR3: CASSLHRNTGELFF. CDR3 sequence (DNA): TGTGCCAGCAGCTTACATCGCAACACCGGGGAGCTGTTTTTT.

This rearrangement joins TRBV19 to TRBJ2-1; 11 bases are a match to TRBD2. With 3 bases clipped from V and 9 bases from J, the junction kept 7 bases outside the gene matches. Germline V gene data show CDR1 as LNHDA and CDR2 as SQIVND (reference sequence). The CDR3 has 15 residues. In DNA, the CDR3 is TGTGCCAGTAGTATTCGACTAGCGGGAAACAGTGAGCAGTTCTTC. Residues: CASSIRLAGNSEQFF.

This clone was seen more than once but under ten times. The rearrangement links TRBV4-2 to TRBJ2-1, with 11 nucleotides matching TRBD2. The CDR3 is made up of 16 amino acids. Trimming cost V 4 bases and J 1 base; bases outside gene matches: 3. Germline values: CDR1 LGHNA, CDR2 YNFKEQ. In nucleotides, the CDR3 is TGTGCCAGCAGCCCGGGGACTAGCGGTTCCTACAATGAGCAGTTCTTC. Encoded protein: CASSPGTSGSYNEQFF.

This clone was observed a single time. The rearrangement joins TRBV10-3 to TRBJ2-7; D tentatively fits TRBD1 or TRBD2 (6 bases each). The CDR3 has 14 amino acids. Germline V gene sequence: CDR1 ENHRY, CDR2 SYGVKD. Trimming removed 8 bases from V and 2 bases from J, with 16 bases in between. CDR3: CAIRAGQRTYEQYF. CDR3 nucleotides: TGTGCCATCCGGGCGGGACAAAGAACCTACGAGCAGTACTTC.

The chain recombines TRBV7-6 with TRBJ1-6; 8 bases are shared with TRBD1. Per germline, CDR1 SGHVS and CDR2 FNYEAQ. The CDR3 spans 19 residues. The J segment lost 0 bases and the V segment lost 3 bases, leaving 10 bases of the junction unmatched. CDR3 sequence: CASSFRDRPSSSYNSPLHF. DNA of the CDR3: TGTGCCAGCAGCTTCCGGGACAGGCCCTCGAGCTCCTATAATTCACCCCTCCACTTT.

As concerns this clone: The likely explanation is a read error, given a far larger clone one base away. The sample contains more than one DNA sequence encoding this CDR3. The chain combines TRBV30 with TRBJ2-5; perhaps TRBD2 as D (6 bases). The length of the CDR3 is 15 residues. Germline lookup yields CDR1 GTSNPN and CDR2 SVGIG (reference sequence). CDR3 nucleotides: TGTGCCCGGAGTCCCGGGCGGGGATTGCAAGAGACCCAGTACTTC. This sequence encodes CARSPGRGLQETQYF.

The genes are TRBV30 and TRBJ2-1, with D perhaps TRBD2 (6 bases). CDR3 length: 11 residues. The germline CDR1 and CDR2 sequences are GTSNPN and SVGIG (reference sequence). The V gene lost 2 bases and the J gene lost 10 bases, with 9 bases spanning the gap. The CDR3 sequence is CAWSKEGEQFF. The DNA of the CDR3 is TGTGCCTGGAGTAAGGAGGGGGAGCAGTTCTTC.

Worth noting for this clone: A much larger clone is a single base away; this may be a read error. The chain carries TRBV7-9 and TRBJ2-6, with 7 bases fitting TRBD1. Unmatched junction bases numbered 16, after V lost 4 bases and J lost 4 bases. CDR3 length equals 19 residues. Per the germline V gene, CDR1 is SEHNR and CDR2 is FQNEAQ (reference sequence). The CDR3 spells CASSSLRGRGCSGANVLTF. The CDR3, as DNA: TGTGCCAGCAGCTCCCTGAGGGGCAGGGGGTGCTCGGGGGCCAACGTCCTGACTTTC.

This sequence joins TRBV4-1 and TRBJ2-1; D remains ambiguous. Germline assignment: CDR1 MGHRA and CDR2 YSYEKL. V lost 0 bases and J 2 bases, leaving 11 bases between the germline ends. CDR3 length equals 16 residues. The DNA of the CDR3 is TGCGCCAGCAGCCAAGAAGGCAGCTCCCCCTACAATGAGCAGTTCTTC. Protein sequence: CASSQEGSSPYNEQFF.

This chain links TRBV10-2 with TRBJ2-5, with a possible D match to TRBD2 (6 bases). This CDR3 is 12 amino acids long. Trimming removed 7 bases at V and 4 bases at J, with 10 bases between. Per the germline V gene, CDR1 is WSHSY and CDR2 is SAAADI. The CDR3 loop reads CASMGGGETQYF. Written as DNA, the CDR3 is TGCGCCAGCATGGGGGGAGGAGAGACCCAGTACTTC.

This chain connects TRBV6-1 to TRBJ2-7; 8 nucleotides align to TRBD1. The V segment lost 2 bases and the J segment 0 bases; nucleotides outside the gene matches: 6. The CDR3 is made up of 16 amino acids. Germline V gives CDR1 MNHNS, CDR2 SASEGT. The CDR3 DNA sequence: TGTGCCAGCAGTGAATACTGGACAGGGACCTCCTACGAGCAGTACTTC. Translation gives CASSEYWTGTSYEQYF.